Each of the 27 T cell receptor beta chains below was sequenced from the same sample in a study of CD8 T cells in ankylosing spondylitis. One entry per CDR3 protein, called by TCRdb with MiXCR from the 5' RACE reads. The sample includes around 280,000 distinct CDR3 sequences, 20% of them seen just once. The sequenced sample was blood, either unsorted or a sorted T cell fraction (not recorded which). These receptors all stem from a male donor with ankylosing spondylitis or in good health (not recorded which).

The genes are TRBV20-1 and TRBJ1-3; no clear D gene. CDR3 length: 14 residues. Germline CDR1 is DFQATT and CDR2 is SNEGSKA (reference sequence). Trimming cost V 6 bases and J 0 bases, with 12 bases left between them. CDR3 residues: CSARALASGNTIYF. The DNA for the CDR3 is TGCAGTGCCCGAGCACTCGCCTCTGGAAACACCATATATTTT.

The chain employs TRBV7-8 and TRBJ2-3; D is unclear. V was shortened by 1 base and J by 3 bases, with 11 bases between the two germline ends. Looked up from germline, CDR1 is SGHVS and CDR2 is FQNEAQ. This CDR3 is built from 15 residues. CDR3: CASSLVRLMTDTQYF. The CDR3 DNA reads TGTGCCAGCAGCTTAGTGCGGTTGATGACAGATACGCAGTATTTT.

For this clonotype: This may stem from a read error, because a much larger clone lies one nucleotide away. The J gene is TRBJ1-1, the V gene TRBV6-2 or TRBV6-3; no clear D gene. The V gene's germline CDR1 is MNHEY and CDR2 SVGEGT. V gave up 10 bases and J gave up 3 bases, with 15 bases separating them. This CDR3 contains 13 residues. The CDR3 loop is CAIRHGLDTEAFF. Here the CDR3 DNA reads TGTGCCATCAGACATGGGTTGGACACTGAAGCTTTCTTT.

This chain connects TRBV28 to TRBJ1-5, with 10 nucleotides matching TRBD1. Germline CDR1 MDHEN, CDR2 SYDVKM. The junction had 9 bases not matched to a gene; V was cut back by 3 bases and J by 4 bases. The CDR3 is made up of 17 amino acids. The CDR3 loop reads CASSFFPDRGGNQPQHF. CDR3 nucleotides: TGTGCCAGCAGTTTCTTCCCGGACAGGGGGGGTAATCAGCCCCAGCATTTT.

The rearrangement links TRBV20-1 to TRBJ2-2; either TRBD1 or TRBD2 may supply D (6 bases each). The CDR3 runs to 14 residues. V was clipped by 5 bases and J by 5 bases, with 15 bases between them. The germline gives CDR1 DFQATT, CDR2 SNEGSKA (reference sequence). Written as DNA, the CDR3 is TGCAGTGCTCGGCCCCCGGGGGCGACCGGGGAGCTGTTTTTT. This codes for CSARPPGATGELFF.

At least ten counts were recorded for this clonotype. This rearrangement joins TRBV5-6 to TRBJ1-4, with 8 bases fitting TRBD1. Germline trimming cut 4 bases from V and 8 bases from J; bases unmatched to any gene: 7. CDR3 length: 14 residues. CDR1 and CDR2 (germline): SGHDT, YYEEEE. The CDR3 here is CASSRGQANEKLFF. For the CDR3, the DNA is TGTGCCAGCAGCCGGGGACAGGCGAACGAAAAACTGTTTTTT. The full variable domain, completed using reference TRBV5-6 and TRBJ1-4, is DAGVTQSPTHLIKTRGQQVTLRCSPKSGHDTVSWYQQALGQGPQFIFQYYEEEERQRGNFPDRFSGHQFPNYSSELNVNALLLGDSALYLCASSRGQANEKLFFGSGTQLSVL.

There are many counts of this clonotype. V is TRBV7-2 and J is TRBJ2-4; perhaps D is TRBD1 or TRBD2 (5 bases each). Germline CDR1 is SGHTA and CDR2 is FQGNSA. Trimming left V 1 base short and J 4 bases short, with 8 bases between. CDR3 size: 14 residues. CDR3 DNA sequence: TGTGCCAGCAGCTTAGTCGGGGCTAAAAACATTCAGTACTTC. This codes for CASSLVGAKNIQYF.

This clonotype was seen more than once but under ten times. The genes are TRBV7-3 and TRBJ2-7; maybe TRBD2 (6 bases). This CDR3 comprises 16 residues. The V gene's germline CDR1 is SGHTA and CDR2 FQGTGA. Trimming removed 5 bases at V and 1 base at J, with 18 bases between. The CDR3 reads CASSAFTGTSSYEQYV. CDR3 nucleotide sequence: TGTGCCAGCAGCGCCTTTACCGGGACTTCGTCCTACGAGCAGTACGTC.

This chain joins TRBV12-3 or TRBV12-4 and TRBJ2-1; TRBD2 agrees at 16 bases. The junction had 6 bases not matched to a gene; V was cut back by 6 bases and J by 7 bases. There are 16 residues in the CDR3. CDR3 sequence: CASSSTGLAGGNEQFF. The CDR3 DNA reads as TGTGCCAGCAGCTCAACGGGACTAGCGGGAGGGAATGAGCAGTTCTTC.

This clonotype was counted a few times. CDR3: CASVQGGDYNEQFF. The DNA of the CDR3 is TGTGCCAGCGTTCAGGGGGGTGACTACAATGAGCAGTTCTTC. This chain joins TRBV28 and TRBJ2-1; D is possibly TRBD1 (7 bases). Trimming pared 8 bases from V and 3 bases from J, leaving 14 bases between. Germline V lookup: CDR1 MDHEN, CDR2 SYDVKM. The CDR3 totals 14 residues.

This clonotype was detected ten times or more. The chain carries TRBV9 and TRBJ1-6, with D perhaps matching TRBD1 (6 bases). CDR1 and CDR2 (germline): SGDLS, YYNGEE. CDR3 length equals 14 residues. Between the trimmed V and J ends, which lost 0 bases and 14 bases, there was a span of 15 bases. The DNA of the CDR3 is TGTGCCAGCAGCGTAGGGGGACACCCGGAGGCCCTCCACTTT. This sequence encodes CASSVGGHPEALHF.

J is TRBJ1-2 and V is TRBV18; D is unclear. V shed 1 base and J shed 1 base, with 7 bases lying between them. The CDR3 has 14 residues. Germline CDR1 KGHSH, CDR2 LQKENI. CDR3 protein: CASSPLTINYGYTF. CDR3 bases: TGTGCCAGCTCACCACTTACGATTAACTATGGCTACACCTTC.

The chain recombines TRBV20-1 with TRBJ2-5, with TRBD2 matching over 7 bases. CDR3 length: 14 residues. The ends lost 6 bases at V and 2 bases at J; junction bases unmatched: 9. Germline lookup yields CDR1 DFQATT and CDR2 SNEGSKA (reference sequence). CDR3 residues: CSAGGFRWQETQYF. The CDR3 nucleotides read TGCAGTGCCGGGGGGTTTCGGTGGCAAGAGACCCAGTACTTC.

J is TRBJ2-3 and V is TRBV7-3; D not certain. This CDR3 is 16 amino acids long. With 4 bases removed from V and 2 bases from J, the gap between germline ends came to 16 bases. Per germline, CDR1 SGHTA and CDR2 FQGTGA. The CDR3 sequence is CASSSPPGIYTDTQYF. In nucleotides, the CDR3 is TGTGCCAGCAGCTCGCCCCCTGGGATATACACAGATACGCAGTATTTT.

This clonotype was picked up many times. The rearrangement links TRBV20-1 to TRBJ2-3; 10 bases match TRBD2. CDR3 length: 17 residues. V shed 1 base, J shed 1 base, and the junction held 8 bases outside the gene matches. Germline-derived CDR1 and CDR2 are DFQATT and SNEGSKA (reference sequence). The CDR3 nucleotides read TGCAGTGCTAGAGGGGGGCTAGCGGGAGTGGGCACAGATACGCAGTATTTT. Translated: CSARGGLAGVGTDTQYF.

A few counts support this clonotype. The chain is built from TRBV5-1 and TRBJ2-1; D ambiguous. Trimming removed 4 bases at V and 0 bases at J, with 8 bases between. The V gene's germline CDR1 is SGHRS and CDR2 YFSETQ. The CDR3 covers 14 residues. The CDR3 loop is CASSMTVSYNEQFF. CDR3 coding DNA: TGCGCCAGCAGCATGACTGTCTCCTACAATGAGCAGTTCTTC. Together with reference TRBV5-1 and TRBJ2-1, the CDR3 gives the full variable domain: KAGVTQTPRYLIKTRGQQVTLSCSPISGHRSVSWYQQTPGQGLQFLFEYFSETQRNKGNFPGRFSGRQFSNSRSEMNVSTLELGDSALYLCASSMTVSYNEQFFGPGTRLTVL.

The chain combines TRBV5-1 with TRBJ1-2; D ambiguous. The CDR3 spans 17 residues. Between the trimmed V and J ends, which lost 4 bases and 3 bases, there was a span of 22 bases. Germline lookup yields CDR1 SGHRS and CDR2 YFSETQ. The CDR3 DNA is TGCGCCAGCAGCCTACTGAAGATGGAGACGGGGTACTATGGCTACACCTTC. It is translated as CASSLLKMETGYYGYTF. The variable domain in full, completed from reference TRBV5-1 and TRBJ1-2, reads KAGVTQTPRYLIKTRGQQVTLSCSPISGHRSVSWYQQTPGQGLQFLFEYFSETQRNKGNFPGRFSGRQFSNSRSEMNVSTLELGDSALYLCASSLLKMETGYYGYTFGSGTRLTVV.

This clonotype was seen many times. This chain uses TRBV7-3 with TRBJ1-5, with TRBD1 matching over 7 bases. Germline CDR1 is SGHTA and CDR2 is FQGTGA. This CDR3 spans 12 amino acids. The J segment lost 6 bases and the V segment lost 5 bases, leaving 1 base of the junction unmatched. CDR3 amino acids: CASSRDSQPQHF. For the CDR3, the DNA is TGTGCCAGCAGCAGGGACAGTCAGCCCCAGCATTTT.

This clonotype has more than one count but fewer than ten. The V call is TRBV11-3, the J call TRBJ2-1, with 9 bases matching TRBD2. Trimming removed 1 base from V and 0 bases from J; junction bases left unmatched: 1. CDR1 is SGHNT, CDR2 YENEEA, per germline. This CDR3 is built from 16 residues. CDR3 sequence: CASSLGGRGSYNEQFF. The CDR3, as DNA: TGTGCCAGCAGCTTAGGCGGGAGGGGCTCCTACAATGAGCAGTTCTTC.

Of note for this clonotype: A much larger clone sits a single nucleotide away, making a read error possible. The J gene is TRBJ1-6, the V gene TRBV12-3 or TRBV12-4, with 11 bases lining up with TRBD1. The CDR3 sequence is 15 residues long. The CDR3, as DNA: TGTGTCAGCAGACCATCCGGGACAGGGGGATCACCCCTCCACTTT. Its protein is CVSRPSGTGGSPLHF.

There are a few counts of this clonotype. This CDR3 is CASSLTEGTGRGELFF. In DNA, the CDR3 is TGTGCCAGCAGCTTAACGGAAGGGACAGGGCGCGGGGAGCTGTTTTTT. The chain combines TRBV7-3 with TRBJ2-2, with 9 bases lining up with TRBD1. The V gene's germline CDR1 is SGHTA and CDR2 FQGTGA. The junction had 6 bases not matched to a gene; V was cut back by 0 bases and J by 7 bases. The CDR3 runs 16 residues. Supplemented by reference TRBV7-3 and TRBJ2-2, the full variable domain reads GAGVSQTPSNKVTEKGKYVELRCDPISGHTALYWYRQSLGQGPEFLIYFQGTGAADDSGLPNDRFFAVRPEGSVSTLKIQRTERGDSAVYLCASSLTEGTGRGELFFGEGSRLTVL.

Only one count was recorded for this clonotype. This rearrangement joins TRBV7-9 to TRBJ2-2; the match to TRBD2 covers 8 bases. The germline V gene encodes CDR1 SEHNR and CDR2 FQNEAQ (reference sequence). V lost 4 bases, J lost 5 bases, and 6 bases stayed unmatched. This CDR3 comprises 15 residues. CDR3: CASSSTSVGTGELFF. Written as DNA, the CDR3 is TGTGCCAGCAGCTCGACTAGCGTAGGAACCGGGGAGCTGTTTTTT.

CDR3 sequence reads: CSASRTEYNEQFF. The CDR3 DNA is TGCAGTGCCAGTCGGACAGAGTACAATGAGCAGTTCTTC. The J gene is TRBJ2-1, the V gene TRBV20-1; D possibly corresponds to TRBD1 (6 bases). In germline, CDR1 is DFQATT, CDR2 SNEGSKA (reference sequence). This CDR3 has 13 amino acids. Between the trimmed V and J ends, which lost 6 bases and 4 bases, there was a span of 13 bases.

This clonotype turned up a few times. The rearrangement joins TRBV28 to TRBJ2-7; tentative D call: TRBD1 (5 bases). From germline, CDR1 is MDHEN and CDR2 SYDVKM. The CDR3 length is 12 residues. V shed 3 bases and J shed 3 bases, with 6 bases lying between them. CDR3 DNA sequence: TGTGCCAGCAGTTTGGACAACTACGAGCAGTACGTC. Its protein product is CASSLDNYEQYV.

This chain uses TRBV5-1 with TRBJ1-2; weak D call: TRBD1 (6 bases). The CDR3 spans 16 residues. Germline V gene sequence: CDR1 SGHRS, CDR2 YFSETQ. Trimming removed 4 bases from V and 4 bases from J, with 20 bases in between. CDR3 residues: CASSPSPGASPYGYTF. The CDR3 coding sequence is TGCGCCAGCAGCCCAAGCCCAGGGGCAAGCCCCTATGGCTACACCTTC.

This clonotype was seen only a few times. This chain uses TRBV9 with TRBJ2-2, with D hard to call. The CDR3 has 14 amino acids. Looked up from germline, CDR1 is SGDLS and CDR2 is YYNGEE. The ends were cut back, 3 bases at V and 6 bases at J, with 12 bases in the middle. CDR3 in DNA: TGTGCCAGCAGCGCCGCCCCAGAGGCCGGGGAGCTGTTTTTT. This translates into CASSAAPEAGELFF.

The V and J genes are TRBV18 and TRBJ2-3, with D hard to call. The CDR3 consists of 15 residues. Per the germline V gene, CDR1 is KGHSH and CDR2 is LQKENI. V gave up 2 bases and J gave up 3 bases, with 12 bases separating them. CDR3 in amino acids: CASSPTLVGTDTQYF. In DNA, the CDR3 is TGTGCCAGCTCACCAACCCTAGTTGGTACAGATACGCAGTATTTT.